Shown below are 31 T cell receptor beta chains from a single sample sequenced in a study of blood T cell repertoires in COVID-19. The assay was immunoSEQ multiplex PCR, and TCRdb's table has in-frame clones only and misses some. The profile covers 400,000 to 500,000 clones, with 70% to 90% appearing a single time and 1.5% to 2% taken by the ten largest. Sequencing used PBMCs or T cells enriched from blood (not recorded which). The receptor source for this set is a woman in her forties who had recovered from COVID-19.

The V gene is TRBV6-1, the J gene TRBJ1-1; no firm D call. The CDR3 is 14 residues long. The V gene lost 2 bases and the J gene lost 7 bases, with 14 bases spanning the gap. The germline CDR1 and CDR2 sequences are MNHNS and SASEGT. The CDR3 loop reads CASSERGLLLEAFF. CDR3 DNA sequence: TGTGCCAGCAGTGAACGGGGTTTGCTTCTTGAAGCTTTCTTT.

This clone was detected many times. The genes are TRBV7-9 and TRBJ2-3; 12 positions agree with TRBD1. CDR3 size: 14 residues. Germline V gives CDR1 SEHNR, CDR2 FQNEAQ (reference sequence). With V trimmed by 4 bases and J by 8 bases, 4 bases remained unmatched. CDR3 sequence (DNA): TGTGCCAGCAGCTCCGGGACAGGGGGCTTTACGCAGTATTTT. This gives the protein CASSSGTGGFTQYF. The whole variable domain, filled in from reference TRBV7-9 and TRBJ2-3, reads DTGVSQNPRHKITKRGQNVTFRCDPISEHNRLYWYRQTLGQGPEFLTYFQNEAQLEKSRLLSDRFSAERPKGSFSTLEIQRTEQGDSAMYLCASSSGTGGFTQYFGPGTRLTVL.

J is TRBJ2-7 and V is TRBV2, with D perhaps matching TRBD1 (6 bases). Trimming left V 6 bases short and J 1 base short, with 7 bases between. Per the germline V gene, CDR1 is SNHLY and CDR2 is FYNNEI. The CDR3 covers 12 residues. CDR3 in DNA: TGTGCCAGCAGACAGGGTTCCTACGAGCAGTACTTC. Protein product: CASRQGSYEQYF.

The chain combines TRBV24-1 with TRBJ2-2; 11 positions match TRBD1. V lost 3 bases, J lost 5 bases, and 4 bases stayed unmatched. The V gene's germline CDR1 is KGHDR and CDR2 SFDVKD. This CDR3 is 16 amino acids long. The CDR3 reads CATSDRTGGRTGELFF. CDR3 coding DNA: TGTGCCACCAGTGATCGGACAGGGGGCCGGACCGGGGAGCTGTTTTTT.

V and J are TRBV14 and TRBJ1-1; the D gene is possibly TRBD1 (6 bases). Trimming took 4 bases from V and 0 from J, leaving 15 bases between them. CDR1 SGHDN and CDR2 FVKESK come from the germline V gene. This CDR3 is 16 amino acids long. In nucleotides, the CDR3 is TGTGCCAGCAGCCGTCGGGGGGACACTCTGAACACTGAAGCTTTCTTT. Protein product: CASSRRGDTLNTEAFF. The variable domain in full, completed from reference TRBV14 and TRBJ1-1, reads EAGVTQFPSHSVIEKGQTVTLRCDPISGHDNLYWYRRVMGKEIKFLLHFVKESKQDESGMPNNRFLAERTGGTYSTLKVQPAELEDSGVYFCASSRRGDTLNTEAFFGQGTRLTVV.

This clone was counted a single time. This sequence joins TRBV25-1 and TRBJ2-6; TRBD1 agrees at 9 bases. Germline V gene data show CDR1 as MGHDK and CDR2 as SYGVNS. The CDR3 spans 17 residues. V shed 0 bases, J shed 9 bases, and the junction held 9 bases outside the gene matches. The CDR3 loop is CASSEYSGTGLFNVLTF. CDR3 DNA sequence: TGTGCCAGCAGTGAATATTCCGGGACAGGGTTATTCAACGTCCTGACTTTC.

This chain joins TRBV6-2 or TRBV6-3 and TRBJ1-4; 7 nucleotides line up with TRBD1. There are 15 residues in the CDR3. V shed 6 bases, J shed 0 bases, and the junction held 4 bases outside the gene matches. Germline CDR1 and CDR2: MNHEY and SVGEGT. The CDR3, as DNA: TGTGCCAGCAGCTTGGGACAGACAACTAATGAAAAACTGTTTTTT. Its translation is CASSLGQTTNEKLFF.

The chain joins TRBV6-5 to TRBJ2-7; D unclear. Germline V gene lookup returns CDR1 MNHEY and CDR2 SVGAGI. This CDR3 is 12 amino acids long. The V and J ends lost 6 bases and 6 bases respectively, with 12 bases between them. The CDR3 sequence: CASRTAGIEQYF. The CDR3 DNA reads TGTGCCAGCAGGACCGCAGGAATCGAGCAGTACTTC.

V and J are TRBV18 and TRBJ1-5; D possibly corresponds to TRBD1 (6 bases). CDR1 is KGHSH, CDR2 LQKENI, per germline. V was shortened by 6 bases and J by 1 base, with 13 bases between the two germline ends. The CDR3 has 15 residues. CDR3 coding DNA: TGTGCCAGCTCCGCAGGGGTGGAAAGCAATCAGCCCCAGCATTTT. Its protein is CASSAGVESNQPQHF.

Remarks on this clone: The same CDR3 also results from other DNA sequences found in this sample. This chain connects TRBV5-6 to TRBJ2-7; D remains ambiguous. Germline values: CDR1 SGHDT, CDR2 YYEEEE. The ends were cut back, 0 bases at V and 0 bases at J, with 7 bases in the middle. The CDR3 has 14 amino acids. Written as DNA, the CDR3 is TGTGCCAGCAGCTTGGCAGGAAGCTCCTACGAGCAGTACTTC. Translation: CASSLAGSSYEQYF.

The rearrangement links TRBV15 to TRBJ1-6, with no clear D. V was pared by 0 bases and J by 4 bases, with 13 bases between. This CDR3 region has 17 residues. Germline V gene sequence: CDR1 LNHNV, CDR2 YYDKDF (reference sequence). The CDR3 spells CATSRDQMGFYNSPLHF. In DNA, the CDR3 is TGTGCCACCAGCAGAGATCAAATGGGCTTTTATAATTCACCCCTCCACTTT.

This chain connects TRBV10-2 to TRBJ2-3, with 12 bases matching TRBD2. This CDR3 is built from 17 residues. With 4 bases clipped from V and 1 base from J, the junction kept 6 bases outside the gene matches. The germline V gene encodes CDR1 WSHSY and CDR2 SAAADI. CDR3 sequence reads: CASSAPSGREGTDTQYF. The CDR3 coding sequence is TGCGCCAGCAGTGCCCCTAGCGGGAGGGAAGGCACAGATACGCAGTATTTT.

The chain joins TRBV10-1 to TRBJ2-2, with D possibly TRBD1 on 5 matching bases. The CDR3 spans 12 residues. Trimming stripped 8 bases from V and 1 base from J, with 5 bases between. In germline, CDR1 is WNHNN, CDR2 SYGVQD (reference sequence). CDR3 coding DNA: TGCGCCAGCGACAGGAACACCGGGGAGCTGTTTTTT. Translating it yields CASDRNTGELFF.

This clone has a handful of counts. The V call is TRBV11-2, the J call TRBJ1-3; TRBD1 matches 7 bases. V shed 2 bases, J shed 1 base, and the junction held 11 bases outside the gene matches. Germline values: CDR1 SGHAT, CDR2 FQNNGV. The CDR3 extends over 18 amino acids. The CDR3 here is CASSLRAGGGSSGNTIYF. The CDR3 DNA reads as TGTGCCAGCAGCTTACGGGCGGGAGGGGGCTCGTCTGGAAACACCATATATTTT.

This clone was seen a few times. CDR3 DNA sequence: TGTGCCAGCAGCTTAGGGCCAGGCTCTGGAAACACCATATATTTT. Protein sequence: CASSLGPGSGNTIYF. The chain is built from TRBV7-8 and TRBJ1-3; no clear D. The CDR3 sequence is 15 residues long. V was clipped by 1 base and J by 0 bases, with 7 bases between them. Germline V gene lookup returns CDR1 SGHVS and CDR2 FQNEAQ.

The V and J genes are TRBV11-3 and TRBJ1-1; tentative D call: TRBD1 (5 bases). This CDR3 spans 13 amino acids. CDR1 is SGHNT and CDR2 is YENEEA in the germline V gene. The V and J ends lost 4 bases and 5 bases respectively, with 11 bases between them. The CDR3 here is CASSSLRGTEAFF. The DNA for the CDR3 is TGTGCCAGCAGCTCCCTACGGGGGACTGAAGCTTTCTTT.

The chain carries TRBV25-1 and TRBJ2-1; 11 positions match TRBD1. Trimming cost V 2 bases and J 6 bases; bases outside gene matches: 3. The germline gives CDR1 MGHDK, CDR2 SYGVNS. The CDR3 is 15 amino acids. In DNA, the CDR3 is TGTGCCAGCAGTGAAGGCGGGACAGGGGGCAATGAGCAGTTCTTC. Its protein product is CASSEGGTGGNEQFF.

The CDR3 nucleotides read TGTGCCAGCAGCCCCATCGCGGGAGCCGGGGAGCTGTTTTTT. It specifies CASSPIAGAGELFF. The J gene is TRBJ2-2, the V gene TRBV11-2; 7 bases fit TRBD2. Germline V gene data show CDR1 as SGHAT and CDR2 as FQNNGV. The CDR3 is 14 amino acids. V shed 5 bases, J shed 6 bases, and the junction held 6 bases outside the gene matches. The full variable domain, rest sourced from reference TRBV11-2 and TRBJ2-2, is EAGVAQSPRYKIIEKRQSVAFWCNPISGHATLYWYQQILGQGPKLLIQFQNNGVVDDSQLPKDRFSAERLKGVDSTLKIQPAKLEDSAVYLCASSPIAGAGELFFGEGSRLTVL.

The chain combines TRBV2 with TRBJ1-3, with D possibly TRBD1 on 6 matching bases. Trimming removed 7 bases at V and 7 bases at J, with 11 bases between. Germline V gives CDR1 SNHLY, CDR2 FYNNEI. This CDR3 is 12 amino acids long. CDR3 nucleotide sequence: TGTGCCAGCAAGGAGAGGGGGAACACCATATATTTT. It translates to CASKERGNTIYF.

The chain has TRBV5-1 and TRBJ2-1; 13 nucleotides agree with TRBD2. V was pared by 4 bases and J by 5 bases, with 3 bases of the junction left unmatched. Germline values: CDR1 SGHRS, CDR2 YFSETQ. The CDR3 extends over 15 amino acids. The CDR3 protein is CASSIGLAGDNEQFF. The CDR3 DNA follows: TGCGCCAGCAGCATAGGACTAGCGGGAGACAATGAGCAGTTCTTC.

This chain connects TRBV29-1 to TRBJ2-2; perhaps TRBD2 as D (6 bases). The V gene lost 0 bases and the J gene lost 6 bases, with 20 bases spanning the gap. The CDR3 loop spans 17 amino acids. CDR1 SQVTM and CDR2 ANQGSEA come from the germline V gene. In nucleotides, the CDR3 is TGCAGCGTTGAAGATCTAACTAGCCAATCCTCCTCCGGGGAGCTGTTTTTT. Amino acid sequence: CSVEDLTSQSSSGELFF.

V and J are TRBV11-2 and TRBJ2-7, with TRBD1 identical over 7 bases. The germline V gene encodes CDR1 SGHAT and CDR2 FQNNGV. V lost 5 bases, J lost 3 bases, and 10 bases stayed unmatched. This CDR3 is 15 amino acids long. For the CDR3, the DNA is TGTGCCAGCAGCCCCCTTTACCGGGACAGCTACGAGCAGTACTTC. Protein product: CASSPLYRDSYEQYF.

The rearrangement links TRBV2 to TRBJ1-5; D gene uncertain. V was clipped by 4 bases and J by 4 bases, with 11 bases between them. The CDR3 length is 14 residues. From germline, CDR1 is SNHLY and CDR2 FYNNEI. CDR3 nucleotides: TGTGCCAGCAGTGTTGTGGGCCAGAATCAGCCCCAGCATTTT. It codes for CASSVVGQNQPQHF. Using reference TRBV2 and TRBJ1-5 for the parts outside the CDR3, the full variable domain is EPEVTQTPSHQVTQMGQEVILRCVPISNHLYFYWYRQILGQKVEFLVSFYNNEISEKSEIFDDQFSVERPDGSNFTLKIRSTKLEDSAMYFCASSVVGQNQPQHFGDGTRLSIL.

The gene calls are TRBV3-1 (or the pseudogene TRBV3-2) and TRBJ2-1, with D perhaps TRBD1 (5 bases). The CDR3 is 14 residues long. Trimming removed 1 base from V and 4 bases from J, with 8 bases in between. Germline CDR1 is LGHDT and CDR2 is YNNKEL (reference sequence). The CDR3 sequence: CASSQGQGYNEQFF. CDR3 DNA sequence: TGTGCCAGCAGCCAAGGGCAGGGATACAATGAGCAGTTCTTC.

The genes are TRBV28 and TRBJ2-7, with 9 bases aligning to TRBD1. The CDR3 totals 13 residues. The junction had 6 bases not matched to a gene; V was cut back by 9 bases and J by 3 bases. Germline V gives CDR1 MDHEN, CDR2 SYDVKM. Here the CDR3 DNA reads TGTGCCAGTGGGACAGGGCCGGTCTACGAGCAGTACTTC. Translated, it gives CASGTGPVYEQYF.

This clone was detected ten times or more. V and J are TRBV10-3 and TRBJ1-1; 8 positions agree with TRBD1. CDR1 is ENHRY, CDR2 SYGVKD, per germline. This CDR3 comprises 15 residues. The junction had 7 bases not matched to a gene; V was cut back by 3 bases and J by 4 bases. The CDR3 nucleotides are TGTGCCATCAGTGACCCGGACAGGGAAGTCACTGAAGCTTTCTTT. It specifies CAISDPDREVTEAFF.

This clone was detected once. The rearrangement uses TRBV6-5 and TRBJ2-7; TRBD2 aligns across 9 bases. This CDR3 has 15 residues. V trimming: 5 bases; J trimming: 4 bases; junction bases outside the gene matches: 9. Looked up from germline, CDR1 is MNHEY and CDR2 is SVGAGI. The CDR3 spells CASSIYSGSFYEQYF. CDR3 DNA: TGTGCCAGCAGTATTTATAGCGGGAGTTTTTACGAGCAGTACTTC.

The rearrangement joins TRBV9 to TRBJ2-7; maybe TRBD1 (5 bases). CDR1 SGDLS and CDR2 YYNGEE come from the germline V gene. The V end lost 3 bases, the J end lost 8 bases, and 18 bases lay between the germline ends. This CDR3 region has 14 residues. The CDR3: CASSAHSTEVKQYF. The CDR3, as DNA: TGTGCCAGCAGCGCCCACTCGACAGAGGTGAAGCAGTACTTC.

The gene calls are TRBV2 and TRBJ2-7; a possible D gene is TRBD1 (5 bases). This CDR3 has 13 amino acids. Germline CDR1 SNHLY, CDR2 FYNNEI. Trimming pared 2 bases from V and 5 bases from J, leaving 10 bases between. CDR3 nucleotide sequence: TGTGCCAGCAGTGAAAGGGGTTCTAACGAGCAGTACTTC. Protein: CASSERGSNEQYF.

J is TRBJ2-7 and V is TRBV6-2 or TRBV6-3, with D perhaps matching TRBD2 (6 bases). Germline loops: CDR1 MNHEY, CDR2 SVGEGT. The germline V and J ends were trimmed by 1 base and 3 bases, with 13 bases remaining between them. The CDR3 loop spans 15 amino acids. The CDR3 coding sequence is TGTGCCAGCAGTTACTTGGCGGGGATAATCTACGAGCAGTACTTC. As protein: CASSYLAGIIYEQYF.

This chain joins TRBV9 and TRBJ1-2; 9 nucleotides agree with TRBD1. This CDR3 is built from 16 residues. Trimming at V came to 0 bases and at J to 4 bases, leaving 7 bases not matched to a gene. The germline CDR1 and CDR2 sequences are SGDLS and YYNGEE. CDR3 DNA sequence: TGTGCCAGCAGCGTAGAGGACAGGGGCCTCTTCTATGGCTACACCTTC. Amino acids: CASSVEDRGLFYGYTF.